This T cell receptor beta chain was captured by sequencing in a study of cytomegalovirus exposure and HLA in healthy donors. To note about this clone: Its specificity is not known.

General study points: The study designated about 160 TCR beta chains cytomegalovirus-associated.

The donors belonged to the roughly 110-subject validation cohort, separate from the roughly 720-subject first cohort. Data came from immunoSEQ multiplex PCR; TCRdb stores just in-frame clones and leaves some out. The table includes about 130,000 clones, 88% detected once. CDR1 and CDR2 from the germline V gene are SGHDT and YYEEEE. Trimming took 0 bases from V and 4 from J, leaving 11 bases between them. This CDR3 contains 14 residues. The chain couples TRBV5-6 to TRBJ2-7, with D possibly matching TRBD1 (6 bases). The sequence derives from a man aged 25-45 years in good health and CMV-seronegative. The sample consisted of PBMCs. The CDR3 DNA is TGTGCCAGCAGCTTGGAGTACAGGGATTACGAGCAGTACTTC. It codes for CASSLEYRDYEQYF.